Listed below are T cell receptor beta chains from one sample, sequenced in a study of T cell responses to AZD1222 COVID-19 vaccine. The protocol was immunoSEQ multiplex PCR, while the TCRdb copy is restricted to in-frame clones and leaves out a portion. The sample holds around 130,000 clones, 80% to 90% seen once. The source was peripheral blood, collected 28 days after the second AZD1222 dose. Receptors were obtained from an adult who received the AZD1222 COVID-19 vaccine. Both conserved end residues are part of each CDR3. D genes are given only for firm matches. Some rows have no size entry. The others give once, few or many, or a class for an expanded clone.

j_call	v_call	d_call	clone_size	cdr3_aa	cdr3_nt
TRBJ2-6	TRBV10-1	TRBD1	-	CASSDGTGVSGANVLTF	TGCGCCAGCAGTGATGGGACAGGGGTCTCTGGGGCCAACGTCCTGACTTTC
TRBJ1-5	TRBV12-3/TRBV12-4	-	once	CASSLGAWQPQHF	TGTGCCAGCAGTTTGGGGGCATGGCAGCCCCAGCATTTT
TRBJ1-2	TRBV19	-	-	CASSNSPGGSGYTF	TGTGCCAGTAGTAACAGCCCGGGGGGTAGTGGCTACACCTTC
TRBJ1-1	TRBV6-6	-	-	CASRVNTEAFF	TGTGCCAGTAGGGTGAACACTGAAGCTTTCTTT
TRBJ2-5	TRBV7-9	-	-	CASSLGPPGKETQYF	TGTGCCAGCAGCTTAGGCCCGCCTGGGAAAGAGACCCAGTACTTC
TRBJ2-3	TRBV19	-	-	CASSFLGAADTQYF	TGTGCCAGTAGCTTTTTAGGGGCCGCAGATACGCAGTATTTT
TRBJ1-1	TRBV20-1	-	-	CSAPMNTEAFF	TGCAGTGCCCCAATGAACACTGAAGCTTTCTTT
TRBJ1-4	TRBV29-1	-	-	CSVEGLQGNYNEKLFF	TGCAGCGTTGAAGGTTTACAGGGAAACTATAATGAAAAACTGTTTTTT
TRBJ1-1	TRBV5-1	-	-	CASSVTGLDTEAFF	TGCGCCAGCAGCGTAACAGGGCTGGACACTGAAGCTTTCTTT
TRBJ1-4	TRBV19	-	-	CASTVEATNEKLFF	TGTGCCAGTACCGTAGAGGCAACTAATGAAAAACTGTTTTTT
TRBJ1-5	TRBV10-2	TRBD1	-	CASWDSDSNQPQHF	TGCGCCAGCTGGGACAGCGATAGCAATCAGCCCCAGCATTTT
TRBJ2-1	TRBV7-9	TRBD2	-	CASSLPGTSGREQFF	TGTGCCAGCAGCCTCCCCGGGACTAGCGGGAGGGAACAGTTCTTC
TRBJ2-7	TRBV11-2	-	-	CASSLSPEGSYEQYF	TGTGCCAGCAGCTTAAGCCCCGAGGGATCCTACGAGCAGTACTTC
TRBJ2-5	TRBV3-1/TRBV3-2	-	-	CASSQVRDSIQRETQYF	TGTGCCAGCAGCCAAGTACGGGACTCCATACAACGAGAGACCCAGTACTTC
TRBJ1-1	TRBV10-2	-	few	CASSEIRDNTEAFF	TGCGCCAGCAGTGAGATCCGGGACAACACTGAAGCTTTCTTT
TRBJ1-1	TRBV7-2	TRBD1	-	CASSLRGQVNTEAFF	TGTGCCAGCAGCTTAAGGGGACAGGTGAACACTGAAGCTTTCTTT
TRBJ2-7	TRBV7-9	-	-	CASSLGGVRYEQYF	TGTGCCAGCAGCTTAGGAGGTGTTCGGTACGAGCAGTACTTC
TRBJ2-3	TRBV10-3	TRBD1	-	CAISGLTGGRDTQYF	TGTGCCATCAGTGGGCTGACAGGGGGCAGAGATACGCAGTATTTT
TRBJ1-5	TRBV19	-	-	CASTPGAGTANQPQHF	TGTGCCAGTACCCCGGGGGCCGGGACTGCCAATCAGCCCCAGCATTTT
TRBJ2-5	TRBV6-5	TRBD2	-	CASSGLARNQETQYF	TGTGCCAGCAGCGGACTAGCCAGAAACCAAGAGACCCAGTACTTC
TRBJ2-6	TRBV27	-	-	CASSHPYGSGANVLTF	TGTGCCAGCAGTCACCCCTACGGGTCTGGGGCCAACGTCCTGACTTTC
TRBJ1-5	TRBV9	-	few	CASSRDTGRYPQHF	TGTGCCAGCAGCAGGGACACCGGGCGATACCCCCAGCATTTT
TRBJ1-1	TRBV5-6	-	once	CASEKDTEAFF	TGTGCCAGCGAGAAGGACACTGAAGCTTTCTTT
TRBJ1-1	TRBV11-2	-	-	CASSLERGNTEAFF	TGTGCCAGCAGCTTAGAACGGGGGAACACTGAAGCTTTCTTT
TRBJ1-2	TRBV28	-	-	CASSSPGWNYGYTF	TGTGCCAGCAGTTCTCCGGGGTGGAACTATGGCTACACCTTC
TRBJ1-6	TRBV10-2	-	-	CASSESGGATYNSPLHF	TGCGCCAGCAGTGAAAGCGGGGGAGCCACCTATAATTCACCCCTCCACTTT
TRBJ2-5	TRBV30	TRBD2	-	CAWRARTSGETQYF	TGTGCCTGGCGGGCCCGGACTAGCGGAGAGACCCAGTACTTC
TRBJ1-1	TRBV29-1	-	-	CSVEEWEGNTEAFF	TGCAGCGTTGAAGAGTGGGAGGGTAACACTGAAGCTTTCTTT
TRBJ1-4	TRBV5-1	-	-	CASSLGREGEKLFF	TGCGCCAGCAGCTTGGGTAGGGAGGGCGAAAAACTGTTTTTT
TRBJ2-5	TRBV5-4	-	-	CASRLKGLETQYF	TGTGCCAGCAGGTTAAAAGGCTTGGAGACCCAGTACTTC
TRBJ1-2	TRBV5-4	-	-	CATQVGGSLNYGYTF	TGTGCCACCCAAGTCGGGGGGTCCCTTAACTATGGCTACACCTTC
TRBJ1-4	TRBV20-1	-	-	CSASRTANEKLFF	TGCAGTGCTAGTAGGACGGCTAATGAAAAACTGTTTTTT
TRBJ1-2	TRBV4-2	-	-	CASSQNGVEGYGYTF	TGTGCCAGCAGCCAAAACGGGGTAGAGGGCTACGGCTACACCTTC
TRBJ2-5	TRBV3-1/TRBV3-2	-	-	CASRPGAEETQYF	TGTGCCAGCAGGCCTGGGGCGGAAGAGACCCAGTACTTC
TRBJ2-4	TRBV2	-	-	CASSGEVTKNIQYF	TGTGCCAGCAGTGGCGAGGTAACCAAAAACATTCAGTACTTC
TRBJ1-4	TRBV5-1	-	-	CASSLLDTSEKLFF	TGCGCCAGCAGTCTTTTGGACACTTCTGAAAAACTGTTTTTT
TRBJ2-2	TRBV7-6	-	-	CASSFLNTGELFF	TGTGCCAGCAGCTTCCTAAACACCGGGGAGCTGTTTTTT
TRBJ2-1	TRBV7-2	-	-	CASSPRAYNEQFF	TGTGCCAGCAGCCCCCGTGCCTACAATGAGCAGTTCTTC
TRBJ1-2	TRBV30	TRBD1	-	CAWRAKGAQYGYTF	TGTGCCTGGAGAGCGAAGGGGGCTCAGTATGGCTACACCTTC
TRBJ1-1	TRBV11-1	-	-	CASSLARDTWRFF	TGTGCCAGCAGCTTAGCCCGGGACACCTGGCGCTTCTTT
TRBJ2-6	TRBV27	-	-	CASSPRQVTSGANVLTF	TGTGCCAGCAGTCCCCGACAGGTTACCTCTGGGGCCAACGTCCTGACTTTC
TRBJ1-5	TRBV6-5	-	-	CASKPPGGSNQPQHF	TGTGCCAGCAAACCCCCGGGGGGATCCAATCAGCCCCAGCATTTT
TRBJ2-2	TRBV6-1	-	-	CASSEAGVRVDGELFF	TGTGCCAGCAGTGAAGCGGGGGTTCGGGTGGACGGGGAGCTGTTTTTT
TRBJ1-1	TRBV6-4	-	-	CASSVYSQVPSEAFF	TGTGCCAGCAGTGTTTACTCACAGGTTCCGTCTGAAGCTTTCTTT
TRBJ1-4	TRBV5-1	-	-	CASSFRGTNEKLFF	TGCGCCAGCAGCTTCAGGGGAACTAATGAAAAACTGTTTTTT